This T cell receptor (beta chain) is from a study of T cell repertoires in cytomegalovirus infection. Overall study context: The authors used CMV epitopes that were HLA-C-restricted (recently identified) and HLA-B-restricted (well studied). Indicated by public TCR beta signatures were CMV infection and matching HLA type.

The CDR3 length is 13 residues. The V gene end was trimmed by 7 bases and the J gene end by 1 base; junction bases not matched to a gene: 1. Comment on this clonotype: The antigen remains undetermined.

TCRdb passed the reads through MiXCR, listing each CDR3 protein once. This table has about 51,000 distinct CDR3 sequences, over 15% appearing once. The V and J genes are TRBV12-3 or TRBV12-4 and TRBJ1-5; 7 bases align to TRBD1. Source: CD8+ T cells from cultured PBMCs, taken from culture after CMV antigen stimulation. The source is a human donor in good health (CMV status not recorded). Some clones in this sample may be carry-over from other donors' samples. Here the CDR3 DNA reads TGTGCCAGCAAACAGGGGAGCAATCAGCCCCAGCATTTT. Translating gives CASKQGSNQPQHF.